This T cell receptor (beta chain) was identified during a study of metastatic and nonmetastatic thyroid tumors. This clone has ten or more counts. Every patient underwent thyroid surgery untreated. TCRdb re-called the PCR reads via MiXCR. The top ten hold around 9% of the sample, which has 35,000 to 50,000 clones, 9% to 13% seen once. Germline V lookup: CDR1 SGHRS, CDR2 YFSETQ. V lost 0 bases and J lost 4, with 16 bases in between. There are 16 residues in the CDR3. The V call is TRBV5-1, the J call TRBJ1-1; D gene ambiguous. Source material: blood. This receptor was identified in a male donor with papillary thyroid cancer or a benign thyroid nodule (not recorded which). Some clones in this sample may be carry-over from other donors' samples. CDR3: CASSLVPGGEGTEAFF. The CDR3, as DNA: TGCGCCAGCAGCTTGGTCCCGGGAGGAGAGGGCACTGAAGCTTTCTTT.